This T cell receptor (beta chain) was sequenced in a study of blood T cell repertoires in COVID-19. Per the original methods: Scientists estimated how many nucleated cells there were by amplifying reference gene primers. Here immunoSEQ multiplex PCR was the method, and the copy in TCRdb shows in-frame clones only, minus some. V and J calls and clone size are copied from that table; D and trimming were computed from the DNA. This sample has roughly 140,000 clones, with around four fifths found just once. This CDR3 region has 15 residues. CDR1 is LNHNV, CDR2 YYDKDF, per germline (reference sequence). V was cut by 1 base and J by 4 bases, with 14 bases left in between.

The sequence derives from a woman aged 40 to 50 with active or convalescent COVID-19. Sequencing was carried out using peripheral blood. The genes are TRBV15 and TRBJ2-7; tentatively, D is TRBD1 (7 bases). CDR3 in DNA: TGTGCCACCAGCAGAGGGGGAGGCAGGGGGTACGAGCAGTACTTC. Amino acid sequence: CATSRGGGRGYEQYF.